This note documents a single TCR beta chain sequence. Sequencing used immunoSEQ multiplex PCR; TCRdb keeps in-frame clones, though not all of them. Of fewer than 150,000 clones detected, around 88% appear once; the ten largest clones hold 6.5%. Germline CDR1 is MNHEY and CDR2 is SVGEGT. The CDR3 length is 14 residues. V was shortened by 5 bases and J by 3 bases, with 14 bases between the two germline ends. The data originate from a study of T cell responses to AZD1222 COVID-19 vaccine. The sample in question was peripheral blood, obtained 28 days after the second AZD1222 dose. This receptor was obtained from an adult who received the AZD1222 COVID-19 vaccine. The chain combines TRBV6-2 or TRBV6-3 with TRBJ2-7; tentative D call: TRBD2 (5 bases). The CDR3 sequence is CASSPAGGRYEQYF. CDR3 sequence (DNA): TGTGCCAGCAGTCCCGCCGGAGGACGCTACGAGCAGTACTTC.